One T cell receptor beta chain is described in this entry. Its antigen is unknown. The sample belongs to a study of shared clonotypes between healthy human individuals. Broader study findings: An expected dependence of interdonor clonotype sharing on sequencing depth was noted.

Execution of the assay was at deep level. This table comes from immunoSEQ multiplex PCR, and its TCRdb copy is limited to in-frame clones, with some not included. Of millions of clones in the sample, 95% were seen once. CDR3 length equals 12 residues. V shed 6 bases and J shed 5 bases, with 11 bases lying between them. Germline CDR1 SGHKS, CDR2 YYEKEE (reference sequence). Sequenced: naive CD4+ T cells sorted from blood. The subset denotes: CD45RA+ positively selected. This chain links TRBV5-5 with TRBJ1-2; D not certain. This clonotype originated in a man aged 18-30 years in good health. CDR3 sequence (DNA): TGTGCCAGCACCCCATCGGGGTATGGCTACACCTTC. Its translation is CASTPSGYGYTF.